This T cell receptor beta chain was sequenced during a study of blood T cell repertoires in COVID-19. Whole-study context: COVID-19 samples collected from the United States, Italy and Spain covered acute and convalescent phases.

CDR3 length equals 16 residues. The trim removed 1 base at V and 5 bases at J, leaving 3 bases unmatched. CDR1 is KGHSH and CDR2 is LQKENI in the germline V gene. TCRdb's table, derived via immunoSEQ multiplex PCR, lists solely in-frame clones and lacks some. The top ten hold roughly 7.7% of the sample, which has about 110,000 clones, more than 65% seen once. The source of this sequence is a woman aged 80 or over with active or convalescent COVID-19. Material for sequencing was peripheral blood. The chain couples TRBV18 to TRBJ2-1; 12 nucleotides agree with TRBD2. The CDR3 loop is CASSPRTSGANNEQFF. The CDR3 nucleotides read TGTGCCAGCTCACCACGGACTAGCGGGGCGAACAATGAGCAGTTCTTC. The full variable domain, with the rest looked up from reference TRBV18 and TRBJ2-1, is NAGVMQNPRHLVRRRGQEARLRCSPMKGHSHVYWYRQLPEEGLKFMVYLQKENIIDESGMPKERFSAEFPKEGPSILRIQQVVRGDSAAYFCASSPRTSGANNEQFFGPGTRLTVL.